Following are 27 T cell receptor beta chains from one sample sequenced in a study of PD-L1 blockade in urothelial cancer. Assay: immunoSEQ multiplex PCR; the TCRdb copy retains only in-frame clones and omits some. The sample contains about 76,000 clones, approximately 81% of which appear only once. The material sequenced was PBMCs, taken around atezolizumab (anti-PD-L1) treatment. The receptors here all came from a man in his sixties or seventies with urothelial cancer.

The genes are TRBV5-4 and TRBJ1-4; 7 bases align to TRBD1. The germline V gene has CDR1 SGHNT and CDR2 YYREEE (reference sequence). After removal of 1 base from V and 6 bases from J, the junction contained 0 bases not matched to a gene. The CDR3 is made up of 13 amino acids. Here the CDR3 reads CASSLTGDEKLFF. The CDR3 nucleotides are TGTGCCAGCAGCTTGACAGGGGATGAAAAACTGTTTTTT.

This chain links TRBV19 with TRBJ2-7, with 7 bases that match TRBD1. This CDR3 spans 14 amino acids. CDR1 is LNHDA, CDR2 SQIVND, per germline (reference sequence). The V gene end was trimmed by 3 bases and the J gene end by 2 bases; junction bases not matched to a gene: 4. The CDR3 DNA reads TGTGCCAGTAGTATGGTCGGACAGGCCTACGAGCAGTACTTC. As protein: CASSMVGQAYEQYF.

The rearrangement links TRBV11-2 to TRBJ2-7; 8 bases match TRBD2. The CDR3 has 14 amino acids. Unmatched junction bases numbered 6, after V lost 1 base and J lost 7 bases. In germline, CDR1 is SGHAT, CDR2 FQNNGV. For the CDR3, the DNA is TGTGCCAGCAGCTTAGCGGGAGGGCCAGGGGAGCAGTACTTC. It yields the protein CASSLAGGPGEQYF.

The V and J genes are TRBV9 and TRBJ1-3; D is unclear. From germline, CDR1 is SGDLS and CDR2 YYNGEE. The CDR3 contains 15 residues. The V end was cut by 0 bases, the J end by 0 bases, with 7 bases between. The CDR3 loop is CASSVATASGNTIYF. CDR3 in DNA: TGTGCCAGCAGCGTAGCTACAGCCTCTGGAAACACCATATATTTT.

The genes are TRBV10-2 and TRBJ2-3; TRBD2 might be the D (7 bases). The germline gives CDR1 WSHSY, CDR2 SAAADI. Between the trimmed V and J ends, which lost 3 bases and 3 bases, there was a span of 25 bases. The CDR3 contains 19 residues. This CDR3 is CASSEPIGTRGGRTDTQYF. The DNA of the CDR3 is TGCGCCAGCAGTGAACCCATCGGGACGCGCGGGGGCAGGACAGATACGCAGTATTTT.

The V call is TRBV27, the J call TRBJ1-2; D not resolved. CDR3 length: 13 residues. V shed 1 base and J shed 4 bases, with 7 bases lying between them. The germline gives CDR1 MNHEY, CDR2 SMNVEV (reference sequence). CDR3 DNA: TGTGCCAGCAGTTTATTCTCCGTCTATGGCTACACCTTC. It translates to CASSLFSVYGYTF.

The rearrangement joins TRBV11-2 to TRBJ2-2, with 13 bases aligning to TRBD2. The V segment lost 5 bases and the J segment 5 bases; nucleotides outside the gene matches: 8. The CDR3 loop spans 17 amino acids. The V gene's germline CDR1 is SGHAT and CDR2 FQNNGV. CDR3 sequence (DNA): TGTGCCAGCAGCCTAACGACTAGCGGGAGGAAAACCGGGGAGCTGTTTTTT. This encodes CASSLTTSGRKTGELFF.

The chain combines TRBV4-1 with TRBJ2-2, with D possibly matching TRBD2 (6 bases). This CDR3 has 18 amino acids. Germline-derived CDR1 and CDR2 are MGHRA and YSYEKL. With 0 bases removed from V and 5 bases from J, the gap between germline ends came to 19 bases. This CDR3 is CASSQDSQAGLGTGELFF. In DNA, the CDR3 is TGCGCCAGCAGCCAAGATTCTCAAGCGGGCCTGGGGACCGGGGAGCTGTTTTTT.

V is TRBV2 and J is TRBJ2-1; 9 bases fit TRBD1. Germline CDR1 SNHLY, CDR2 FYNNEI. The junction had 8 bases not matched to a gene; V was cut back by 4 bases and J by 7 bases. There are 15 residues in the CDR3. The CDR3 DNA reads as TGTGCCAGCAGTGTGTTACAGGGGGCGCGTAATGAGCAGTTCTTC. Translation: CASSVLQGARNEQFF. The full variable domain, completed using reference TRBV2 and TRBJ2-1, is EPEVTQTPSHQVTQMGQEVILRCVPISNHLYFYWYRQILGQKVEFLVSFYNNEISEKSEIFDDQFSVERPDGSNFTLKIRSTKLEDSAMYFCASSVLQGARNEQFFGPGTRLTVL.

The CDR3 is CASSPTGLGEKLFF. Here the CDR3 DNA reads TGTGCCAGCTCACCGACAGGGCTAGGGGAAAAACTGTTTTTT. This sequence joins TRBV18 and TRBJ1-4, with 7 bases matching TRBD1. The CDR3 covers 14 residues. The trim removed 3 bases at V and 8 bases at J, leaving 6 bases unmatched. From germline, CDR1 is KGHSH and CDR2 LQKENI.

This chain uses TRBV19 with TRBJ1-5, with a weak D call TRBD1 (5 bases). The V gene lost 3 bases and the J gene lost 1 base, with 13 bases spanning the gap. The CDR3 is 16 residues long. CDR1 and CDR2 from the germline V gene are LNHDA and SQIVND (reference sequence). This chain's CDR3 is CASSISGEWSNQPQHF. CDR3 sequence (DNA): TGTGCCAGTAGTATTTCGGGGGAATGGAGCAATCAGCCCCAGCATTTT.

The chain employs TRBV15 and TRBJ1-2; 7 nucleotides align to TRBD1. V lost 3 bases to trimming and J lost 4 bases; unmatched junction nucleotides: 11. CDR3 size: 16 residues. Germline V CDR1 and CDR2: LNHNV, YYDKDF (reference sequence). CDR3: CATSSGSFDRAYGYTF. CDR3 bases: TGTGCCACCAGCAGCGGATCTTTCGACAGGGCCTATGGCTACACCTTC.

This chain joins TRBV7-9 and TRBJ1-1, with D unclear. V lost 5 bases and J 4 bases, leaving 11 bases between the germline ends. Germline V gene lookup returns CDR1 SEHNR and CDR2 FQNEAQ (reference sequence). The CDR3 has 13 amino acids. CDR3 loop: CASSILGGTEAFF. The DNA of the CDR3 is TGTGCCAGCAGCATCTTAGGCGGCACTGAAGCTTTCTTT.

The CDR3 loop reads CASSLAAGANYGYTF. In nucleotides, the CDR3 is TGTGCCAGCAGCTTGGCCGCAGGGGCTAACTATGGCTACACCTTC. This chain uses TRBV5-5 with TRBJ1-2; TRBD1 might be the D (6 bases). The CDR3 length is 15 residues. CDR1 is SGHKS and CDR2 is YYEKEE in the germline V gene (reference sequence). Trimming cost V 0 bases and J 0 bases, with 9 bases left between them.

V is TRBV5-1 and J is TRBJ2-2, with 14 bases that match TRBD2. The CDR3 runs to 19 residues. CDR1 and CDR2 (germline): SGHRS, YFSETQ. Trimming cost V 4 bases and J 7 bases; bases outside gene matches: 15. CDR3 sequence reads: CASSPGLAGALGMSGELFF. CDR3 in DNA: TGCGCCAGCAGCCCGGGACTAGCGGGAGCGCTCGGGATGAGCGGGGAGCTGTTTTTT. The whole variable domain, filled in from reference TRBV5-1 and TRBJ2-2, reads KAGVTQTPRYLIKTRGQQVTLSCSPISGHRSVSWYQQTPGQGLQFLFEYFSETQRNKGNFPGRFSGRQFSNSRSEMNVSTLELGDSALYLCASSPGLAGALGMSGELFFGEGSRLTVL.

This rearrangement joins TRBV5-4 to TRBJ2-7, with 8 bases aligning to TRBD2. The CDR3 is 15 amino acids. V lost 1 base, J lost 5 bases, and 8 bases stayed unmatched. The germline V gene encodes CDR1 SGHNT and CDR2 YYREEE (reference sequence). The CDR3 sequence is CASSLPRGRTNEQYF. The CDR3 region has the DNA TGTGCCAGCAGCTTGCCTCGCGGGAGGACCAACGAGCAGTACTTC.

This clone was observed a handful of times. The V call is TRBV10-2, the J call TRBJ2-7; 9 positions match TRBD2. The length of the CDR3 is 15 residues. The junction had 6 bases not matched to a gene; V was cut back by 3 bases and J by 3 bases. From germline, CDR1 is WSHSY and CDR2 SAAADI. CDR3 region: CASSDRREGLYEQYF. For the CDR3, the DNA is TGCGCCAGCAGTGACCGGCGGGAGGGCCTCTACGAGCAGTACTTC.

Details on this clone: Other nucleotide sequences from this sample produce the same CDR3. The chain recombines TRBV11-2 with TRBJ2-5; D may be TRBD2 (5 bases). Germline-derived CDR1 and CDR2 are SGHAT and FQNNGV. The CDR3 is made up of 14 amino acids. Trimming took off 2 bases at V and 5 bases at J, with 12 bases between the two ends. This CDR3 is CASSLSGGRETQYF. Here the CDR3 DNA reads TGTGCCAGCAGCTTATCAGGAGGTCGGGAGACCCAGTACTTC.

This chain links TRBV28 with TRBJ2-7, with 7 bases lining up with TRBD2. V lost 2 bases and J lost 2; bases outside the gene matches: 6. Germline V gives CDR1 MDHEN, CDR2 SYDVKM. The CDR3 spans 15 residues. The CDR3 is CASSLPSGITYEQYF. DNA of the CDR3: TGTGCCAGCAGTTTACCGAGCGGGATTACCTACGAGCAGTACTTC.

This clone was observed once. This sequence joins TRBV5-1 and TRBJ2-3; 9 bases match TRBD1. V dropped 4 bases and J dropped 4; count of bases not matched to a gene: 4. This CDR3 is built from 14 residues. Germline V lookup: CDR1 SGHRS, CDR2 YFSETQ. The CDR3 here is CASSPGDRADTQYF. CDR3 nucleotides: TGCGCCAGCAGCCCGGGGGACAGGGCAGATACGCAGTATTTT.

This chain joins TRBV28 and TRBJ2-1; tentative D call: TRBD2 (5 bases). Germline-derived CDR1 and CDR2 are MDHEN and SYDVKM. The CDR3 runs to 14 residues. V gave up 10 bases and J gave up 4 bases, with 17 bases separating them. For the CDR3, the DNA is TGTGCCACCAAGAAGGAGGAGGCTTACAATGAGCAGTTCTTC. It is translated as CATKKEEAYNEQFF.

The V and J genes are TRBV19 and TRBJ2-7, with a possible D match to TRBD2 (5 bases). The CDR3 has 13 residues. V gave up 4 bases and J gave up 7 bases, with 14 bases separating them. The germline V gene encodes CDR1 LNHDA and CDR2 SQIVND (reference sequence). In DNA, the CDR3 is TGTGCCAGTAGTAGCCTAGCCGGAGGTGAGCAGTACTTC. Protein product: CASSSLAGGEQYF.

This rearrangement joins TRBV28 to TRBJ2-7; TRBD2 agrees at 10 bases. V dropped 5 bases and J dropped 0; count of bases not matched to a gene: 4. Germline loops: CDR1 MDHEN, CDR2 SYDVKM. The CDR3 has 15 amino acids. The CDR3 region has the DNA TGTGCCAGCAGTGATAGCGGGAGGTTCTCCTACGAGCAGTACTTC. Residues: CASSDSGRFSYEQYF.

The chain carries TRBV19 and TRBJ2-3; 7 bases agree with TRBD1. From germline, CDR1 is LNHDA and CDR2 SQIVND (reference sequence). V was pared by 7 bases and J by 1 base, with 8 bases of the junction left unmatched. This CDR3 is 15 amino acids long. CDR3 loop: CASKDRVGGTDTQYF. The CDR3 coding sequence is TGTGCCAGTAAAGACAGGGTCGGGGGCACAGATACGCAGTATTTT. The full variable domain, completed using reference TRBV19 and TRBJ2-3, is DGGITQSPKYLFRKEGQNVTLSCEQNLNHDAMYWYRQDPGQGLRLIYYSQIVNDFQKGDIAEGYSVSREKKESFPLTVTSAQKNPTAFYLCASKDRVGGTDTQYFGPGTRLTVL.

The CDR3 DNA reads as TGTGCCAGCAGCCCCAGGGGCGGGAGCACAGATACGCAGTATTTT. It encodes CASSPRGGSTDTQYF. The chain links TRBV5-6 to TRBJ2-3, with TRBD1 as a possible D gene (6 bases). V lost 4 bases to trimming and J lost 0 bases, with 12 bases between them. The V gene's germline CDR1 is SGHDT and CDR2 YYEEEE. This CDR3 is built from 15 residues.

This clone appeared once. The chain uses TRBV27 and TRBJ2-7; D possibly corresponds to TRBD2 (6 bases). The CDR3 sequence is 15 residues long. Germline CDR1 MNHEY, CDR2 SMNVEV (reference sequence). Deletions cut 3 bases from V and 0 bases from J, with 12 bases between. CDR3: CASSFSRGSSYEQYF. The CDR3 DNA reads TGTGCCAGCAGTTTCTCACGGGGGAGCTCCTACGAGCAGTACTTC.

V usage is TRBV5-6 and J usage is TRBJ2-4; 14 bases agree with TRBD2. Germline-derived CDR1 and CDR2 are SGHDT and YYEEEE. This CDR3 contains 19 residues. Losses at the gene ends were 4 bases for V and 0 bases for J; bases not matched to a gene: 9. The CDR3 loop is CASSPGLAGVGRAKNIQYF. DNA of the CDR3: TGTGCCAGCAGCCCGGGACTAGCGGGAGTGGGGAGAGCCAAAAACATTCAGTACTTC.